The rows below give T cell receptor beta chains drawn from one sample of a study of metastatic and nonmetastatic thyroid tumors. TCRdb re-processed the PCR reads through MiXCR. The table includes about 32,000 clones, around 7% detected once. Sequenced input: blood. These receptors all stem from a female donor with papillary thyroid cancer or a benign thyroid nodule (not recorded which). Some clones in this sample may be carry-over from other donors' samples. The CDR3 runs from the conserved cysteine through the conserved F or W. Fields, in order: D gene, V gene, clone size, J gene, CDR3 DNA, CDR3 protein. The D gene is left open where the match is weak. A clone size is listed for some rows: how often the clone was seen (once, few, many), or a class if it is expanded.

>-|TRBV7-9|many|TRBJ1-2
TGTGCCAGCAGCTCAGGGAGAGGGGACTATGGCTACACCTTC
CASSSGRGDYGYTF
>-|TRBV19|many|TRBJ1-1
TGTGCCAGTAGTATAGCTCGGAACACTGAAGCTTTCTTT
CASSIARNTEAFF
>-|TRBV20-1|many|TRBJ2-7
TGCAGTGCTAGAGAGGGGGTTTGGAATTGGGGATCGGACGAGCAGTACTTC
CSAREGVWNWGSDEQYF
>-|TRBV10-3|many|TRBJ2-7
TGTGCCATCAGTTCCGCCTACGAGCAGTACTTC
CAISSAYEQYF
>-|TRBV20-1|few|TRBJ2-1
TGCAGTGCTAACCAGCCAACTGTCTACAATGAGCAGTTCTTC
CSANQPTVYNEQFF
>-|TRBV28|few|TRBJ1-5
TGTGCCAGCAGTAAAACCGGGACTTTCGGTCAGCCCCAGCATTTT
CASSKTGTFGQPQHF
>-|TRBV10-3|many|TRBJ2-4
TGTGCCATCAGTGACCGTTCGAAAAACATTCAGTACTTC
CAISDRSKNIQYF
>-|TRBV5-1|-|TRBJ2-1
TGCGCCAGCAGCTTGCTGTTGAGTCGGGTCGGTGGAGGGGTGCAGTTCTTC
CASSLLLSRVGGGVQFF
>TRBD1|TRBV10-3|many|TRBJ1-5
TGTGCCATCAGTGAAAGGGACAGGGGTAGGCAGCCCCAGCATTTT
CAISERDRGRQPQHF
>-|TRBV14|few|TRBJ2-1
TGTGCCAGCAGCCAAGTTCGCTACAATGAGCAGTTCTTC
CASSQVRYNEQFF
>-|TRBV6-2/TRBV6-3|many|TRBJ2-6
TGTGCCAGCGATGATGGGTCTGGGGCCAACGTCCTGACTTTC
CASDDGSGANVLTF
>-|TRBV19|many|TRBJ1-6
TGTGCCAGTAGTATCGGCGCCAGGGTCAGCTCCTATAATTCACCCCTCCACTTT
CASSIGARVSSYNSPLHF
>-|TRBV6-5|many|TRBJ2-2
TGTGCCAGCAGTTCTCAAACCGGGGAGCTGTTTTTT
CASSSQTGELFF
>-|TRBV5-8|many|TRBJ1-3
TGTGCCAGCAGCTTGGACGGGATAGGTGGAAACACCATATATTTT
CASSLDGIGGNTIYF
>-|TRBV20-1|many|TRBJ2-7
TGCAGTGCTCCAGGGACGGCGACCTGGGAGCAGTACTTC
CSAPGTATWEQYF
>-|TRBV18|many|TRBJ2-3
TGTGCCAGCTCACCGGCGGACGGTCCCACAGATACGCAGTATTTT
CASSPADGPTDTQYF
>-|TRBV27|many|TRBJ1-6
TGTGCCAGCAGTTCACCAGGGACAAAGAGTAATTCACCCCTCCACTTT
CASSSPGTKSNSPLHF